This TCR beta chain was documented in a study of regulatory T cells in long-lasting Graves disease. Study observations and caveats: Samples came from peripheral blood alone, without thyroid tissue.

The V gene's germline CDR1 is SGHRS and CDR2 YFSETQ. The ends were cut back, 0 bases at V and 5 bases at J, with 8 bases in the middle. The length of the CDR3 is 14 residues. Time point given: newly diagnosed GD, antithyroid drugs for less than 3 months. Following extraction of RNA from PBMCs, that RNA was used to make the TCR library. Graves' disease diagnosis used American Thyroid Association guidelines. This clonotype was detected ten times or more. The antigen remains undetermined. CDR3-region Arm-PCR and iRepertoire HTBI primers produced the TCR beta libraries. TCRdb recomputed calls from the multiplex PCR reads with MiXCR, one row per CDR3 protein. The sample holds roughly 610,000 distinct CDR3 sequences, roughly 16% seen once. The sample was also linked to a second study, of T cells in Graves' hyperthyroidism and ophthalmopathy. That work contributes: Using the HTBI primer set, a first-round RT-PCR was run on the TCR CDR3.

The source was peripheral blood mononuclear cells (PBMCs), collected at new diagnosis, from a patient treated with antithyroid drugs. The chain carries TRBV5-1 and TRBJ2-2; TRBD1 might be the D (5 bases). This receptor was identified in a man between 18 and 29 years old with Graves disease. The DNA of the CDR3 is TGCGCCAGCAGCTTGGGACAGCAGACCGGGGAGCTGTTTTTT. It codes for CASSLGQQTGELFF.